What follows are 22 T cell receptor beta chains derived from one specimen sequenced in a study of blood T cell repertoires in COVID-19. Measured with immunoSEQ multiplex PCR; TCRdb has only the in-frame clones, and not every one. The table lists about 66,000 clones, roughly 86% of them singletons, with 1.3% to 1.5% in the top ten. Sequences were obtained from peripheral blood. These receptors all stem from a man between 60 and 70 years old with acute or convalescent COVID-19.

Comment on this clone: The same CDR3 also results from other DNA sequences found in this sample. This chain joins TRBV30 and TRBJ1-1; D uncertain. Germline CDR1 and CDR2: GTSNPN and SVGIG (reference sequence). The CDR3 spans 11 residues. The V and J ends lost 3 bases and 4 bases respectively, with 6 bases between them. As DNA, the CDR3 is TGTGCCTGGAGCAGAGGCACTGAAGCTTTCTTT. Encoded protein: CAWSRGTEAFF.

V gene TRBV10-3 combines with J gene TRBJ1-6; no clear D gene. V was clipped by 1 base and J by 9 bases, with 10 bases between them. The CDR3 spans 14 residues. Germline assignment: CDR1 ENHRY and CDR2 SYGVKD. The CDR3 nucleotides are TGTGCCATCAGTGAGTGGGGAGATGGTTCACCCCTCCACTTT. Translated: CAISEWGDGSPLHF.

This chain links TRBV2 with TRBJ2-1; D is perhaps TRBD2 (5 bases). Germline lookup yields CDR1 SNHLY and CDR2 FYNNEI. Trimming stripped 6 bases from V and 6 bases from J, with 18 bases between. The CDR3 consists of 15 residues. The CDR3 protein is CASRPDGRRGNEQFF. The CDR3 DNA follows: TGTGCCAGCAGACCGGACGGCCGACGGGGCAATGAGCAGTTCTTC.

This clone was counted a few times. The rearrangement links TRBV9 to TRBJ2-7; D is undetermined. V lost 3 bases, J lost 6 bases, and 13 bases lay in between. CDR1 is SGDLS and CDR2 is YYNGEE in the germline V gene. There are 13 residues in the CDR3. The CDR3: CASSATFPGEQYF. DNA for the CDR3: TGTGCCAGCAGCGCCACGTTTCCGGGCGAGCAGTACTTC. The full variable domain, its missing parts supplied by reference TRBV9 and TRBJ2-7, is DSGVTQTPKHLITATGQRVTLRCSPRSGDLSVYWYQQSLDQGLQFLIQYYNGEERAKGNILERFSAQQFPDLHSELNLSSLELGDSALYFCASSATFPGEQYFGPGTRLTVT.

The genes are TRBV2 and TRBJ1-2; perhaps TRBD1 as D (6 bases). CDR1 and CDR2 from the germline V gene are SNHLY and FYNNEI. Trimming removed 4 bases from V and 5 bases from J, with 11 bases in between. There are 13 residues in the CDR3. The CDR3 protein is CASSGTATYGYTF. For the CDR3, the DNA is TGTGCCAGCAGTGGGACAGCTACATATGGCTACACCTTC. The full variable domain, rest sourced from reference TRBV2 and TRBJ1-2, is EPEVTQTPSHQVTQMGQEVILRCVPISNHLYFYWYRQILGQKVEFLVSFYNNEISEKSEIFDDQFSVERPDGSNFTLKIRSTKLEDSAMYFCASSGTATYGYTFGSGTRLTVV.

The chain uses TRBV6-5 and TRBJ1-6, with D perhaps TRBD1 (6 bases). With 4 bases removed from V and 6 bases from J, the gap between germline ends came to 7 bases. Germline V lookup: CDR1 MNHEY, CDR2 SVGAGI. This CDR3 contains 13 residues. The CDR3 sequence: CASSWDTNSPLHF. The CDR3 region has the DNA TGTGCCAGCAGTTGGGACACTAATTCACCCCTCCACTTT.

This clone was seen more than once but under ten times. The CDR3 DNA is TGTGCCAGCAGTGGACGGGGGGCGAACACCGGGGAGCTGTTTTTT. It specifies CASSGRGANTGELFF. The rearrangement links TRBV2 to TRBJ2-2, with 7 bases matching TRBD2. Losses at the gene ends were 4 bases for V and 0 bases for J; bases not matched to a gene: 2. CDR1 is SNHLY and CDR2 is FYNNEI in the germline V gene. The CDR3 runs 15 residues.

The chain couples TRBV19 to TRBJ1-1, with unresolved D. Trimming left V 5 bases short and J 4 bases short, with 17 bases between. CDR3 length: 15 amino acids. From germline, CDR1 is LNHDA and CDR2 SQIVND (reference sequence). This chain's CDR3 is CASSPTRAGGTEAFF. CDR3 nucleotide sequence: TGTGCCAGTAGTCCCACCCGGGCGGGCGGCACTGAAGCTTTCTTT.

This clone was detected a few times. The chain employs TRBV24-1 and TRBJ1-2, with 9 bases aligning to TRBD1. This CDR3 contains 15 residues. The ends lost 2 bases at V and 3 bases at J; junction bases unmatched: 3. CDR1 KGHDR and CDR2 SFDVKD come from the germline V gene. The chain's CDR3 is CATSDYRGRDYGYTF. The CDR3 nucleotides read TGTGCCACCAGTGATTACAGGGGGCGTGACTATGGCTACACCTTC.

This chain joins TRBV9 and TRBJ1-3; D unresolved. The CDR3 covers 15 residues. Germline values: CDR1 SGDLS, CDR2 YYNGEE. The germline V and J ends were trimmed by 4 bases and 4 bases, with 15 bases remaining between them. CDR3 protein: CASSPLPTPGNTIYF. The CDR3 nucleotides are TGTGCCAGCAGCCCCCTTCCCACTCCCGGAAACACCATATATTTT.

This chain joins TRBV5-4 and TRBJ2-5, with D perhaps TRBD2 (5 bases). V lost 5 bases, J lost 5 bases, and 10 bases lay in between. This CDR3 is 12 amino acids long. In germline, CDR1 is SGHNT, CDR2 YYREEE (reference sequence). The CDR3 reads CASSSIAETQYF. CDR3 DNA sequence: TGTGCCAGCAGTTCCATAGCGGAGACCCAGTACTTC.

The chain has TRBV5-4 and TRBJ2-7; 7 bases are shared with TRBD2. Germline V gives CDR1 SGHNT, CDR2 YYREEE (reference sequence). The V gene end was trimmed by 2 bases and the J gene end by 7 bases; junction bases not matched to a gene: 9. This CDR3 comprises 14 residues. In nucleotides, the CDR3 is TGTGCCAGCAGCTTTAGAGGGACTACGGTTGAGCAGTACTTC. As protein: CASSFRGTTVEQYF.

V and J are TRBV6-2 or TRBV6-3 and TRBJ1-1; TRBD1 agrees at 7 bases. This CDR3 comprises 14 residues. The V and J ends lost 5 bases and 1 base, in that order; junction bases with no gene match: 4. The V gene's germline CDR1 is MNHEY and CDR2 SVGEGT. The CDR3 nucleotides read TGTGCCAGCAGTCTGGACAGGTGGAACACTGAAGCTTTCTTT. This gives the protein CASSLDRWNTEAFF.

The genes are TRBV29-1 and TRBJ2-5; no definite D call. The CDR3 consists of 14 residues. V lost 5 bases to trimming and J lost 1 base, with 14 bases between them. From germline, CDR1 is SQVTM and CDR2 ANQGSEA. CDR3 DNA sequence: TGCAGCGTTCCCCTGGCGGCAGCCCAAGAGACCCAGTACTTC. It specifies CSVPLAAAQETQYF.

This chain joins TRBV30 and TRBJ1-4; tentative D call: TRBD1 (6 bases). The CDR3 has 14 amino acids. Trimming stripped 1 base from V and 5 bases from J, with 11 bases between. Germline V gives CDR1 GTSNPN, CDR2 SVGIG (reference sequence). For the CDR3, the DNA is TGTGCCTGGAGTGCGGACAGCGAGAATGAAAAACTGTTTTTT. Its protein is CAWSADSENEKLFF.

The chain recombines TRBV5-1 with TRBJ1-6; TRBD1 might be the D (5 bases). The CDR3 extends over 15 amino acids. CDR1 SGHRS and CDR2 YFSETQ come from the germline V gene. Trimming removed 0 bases at V and 7 bases at J, with 11 bases between. DNA for the CDR3: TGCGCCAGCAGCTTGGACACAGGTGCCAATTCACCCCTCCACTTT. Its protein product is CASSLDTGANSPLHF.

This chain links TRBV27 with TRBJ1-6, with a tentative D call TRBD1 (5 bases). V was cut by 4 bases and J by 4 bases, with 14 bases left in between. The CDR3 totals 16 residues. The germline V gene encodes CDR1 MNHEY and CDR2 SMNVEV (reference sequence). The CDR3 here is CASSWGRDGYNSPLHF. DNA for the CDR3: TGTGCCAGCAGTTGGGGGAGGGACGGGTATAATTCACCCCTCCACTTT.

This chain links TRBV30 with TRBJ2-5; possible D gene TRBD1, 6 bases. V was cut by 5 bases and J by 0 bases, with 10 bases left in between. The germline V gene encodes CDR1 GTSNPN and CDR2 SVGIG (reference sequence). The CDR3 covers 13 residues. In nucleotides, the CDR3 is TGTGCCTGGGACAGGCAAAACCAAGAGACCCAGTACTTC. This encodes CAWDRQNQETQYF.

The chain combines TRBV6-4 with TRBJ1-2; TRBD1 aligns across 7 bases. This CDR3 is built from 10 residues. The trim removed 6 bases at V and 13 bases at J, leaving 5 bases unmatched. CDR1 and CDR2 (germline): MRHNA, SNTAGT. This CDR3 is CASRGGAVTF. The CDR3 coding sequence is TGTGCCAGCAGAGGGGGCGCGGTCACCTTC.

The chain combines TRBV27 with TRBJ1-1; a weak D match, TRBD1 (6 bases). Germline loops: CDR1 MNHEY, CDR2 SMNVEV (reference sequence). V was cut by 5 bases and J by 10 bases, with 14 bases left in between. This CDR3 is built from 12 residues. CDR3 sequence: CASSPRGQRAFF. CDR3 nucleotide sequence: TGTGCCAGCAGTCCACGGGGACAACGAGCTTTCTTT.

This clone occurred a few times. The rearrangement joins TRBV30 to TRBJ2-7; tentative D call: TRBD2 (7 bases). Germline V CDR1 and CDR2: GTSNPN, SVGIG (reference sequence). Trimming took 0 bases from V and 3 from J, leaving 12 bases between them. The CDR3 has 14 amino acids. CDR3 in DNA: TGTGCCTGGAGTGTGGGAGGGGGGGTCTACGAGCAGTACTTC. It specifies CAWSVGGGVYEQYF.

The chain joins TRBV2 to TRBJ1-1; D uncertain. V lost 4 bases and J lost 0, with 6 bases in between. Germline values: CDR1 SNHLY, CDR2 FYNNEI. The CDR3 extends over 13 amino acids. The CDR3 protein is CASSVRMNTEAFF. The DNA of the CDR3 is TGTGCCAGCAGTGTGCGGATGAACACTGAAGCTTTCTTT.